This TCR beta chain was captured by sequencing in a study of beta chain features in type 1 diabetes. Germline V CDR1 and CDR2: SGDLS, YYNGEE. The V and J ends lost 4 bases and 4 bases respectively, with 11 bases between them. This CDR3 is 13 amino acids long. The investigators reverse transcribed all of the isolated RNA, so they sequenced expressed TCRB transcripts. Assay used: immunoSEQ multiplex PCR; TCRdb lists only in-frame clones, some missing. The table records hundreds of thousands of clones, less than 20% of them present only once. The chain has TRBV9 and TRBJ2-5, with D hard to call. The sample was naive CD4+ T cells from blood. The sequence was obtained from a man aged 18 to 29 in good health. DNA for the CDR3: TGTGCCAGCAGCCCCCGGTCAGGAGAGACCCAGTACTTC. Translating it yields CASSPRSGETQYF.